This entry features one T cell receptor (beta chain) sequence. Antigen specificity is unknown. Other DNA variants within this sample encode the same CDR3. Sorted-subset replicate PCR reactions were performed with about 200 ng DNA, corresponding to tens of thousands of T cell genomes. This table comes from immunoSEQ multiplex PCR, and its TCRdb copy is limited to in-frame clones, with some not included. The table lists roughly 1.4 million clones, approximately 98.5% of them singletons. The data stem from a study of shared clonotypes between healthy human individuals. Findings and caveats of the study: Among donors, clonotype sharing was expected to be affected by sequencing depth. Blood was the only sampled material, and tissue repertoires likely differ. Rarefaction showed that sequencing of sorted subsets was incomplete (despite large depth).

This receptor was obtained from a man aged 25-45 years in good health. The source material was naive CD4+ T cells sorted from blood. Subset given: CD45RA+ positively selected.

The CDR3 region is CASSLVGETQYF. CDR3 nucleotide sequence: TGCGCCAGCAGCTTGGTGGGTGAGACCCAGTACTTC. The chain links TRBV5-1 to TRBJ2-5; D not resolved. The CDR3 covers 12 residues. Per germline, CDR1 SGHRS and CDR2 YFSETQ. The V and J ends lost 0 bases and 5 bases respectively, with 5 bases between them.